This T cell receptor (beta chain) was sequenced for a study of blood T cells in healthy people across ages. Findings and limits, study-wide: With naive T cell percentage, TCR beta diversity showed a strong correlation.

For the second PCR, which ran for 7 to 11 cycles, a sample-barcoded 5' primer and a J-beta primer mix were used. Using its own MiXCR run on the 5' RACE reads, TCRdb lists one record per CDR3 protein. The sample carries about 1.4 million distinct CDR3 sequences, approximately 59% recorded once. RNA extraction gave at least 5.5 micrograms of total RNA per sample. V was trimmed by 4 bases and J by 5 bases, leaving 17 bases between them. The CDR3 loop spans 15 amino acids. Regarding this clonotype: Its antigen is still unknown.

The sequence came from a man aged 18 to 30 in good health. The sequenced sample consisted of blood. This chain joins TRBV12-3 or TRBV12-4 and TRBJ2-5; the D gene could be TRBD1 or TRBD2 (5 bases each). CDR3 residues: CASSSDRGQSETQYF. The DNA for the CDR3 is TGTGCCAGCAGTTCAGACCGGGGCCAGAGCGAGACCCAGTACTTC.